Given below is one T cell receptor (beta chain) in context. The CDR3 consists of 14 residues. With 2 bases removed from V and 4 bases from J, the gap between germline ends came to 11 bases. CDR1 is SEHNR, CDR2 FQNEAQ, per germline (reference sequence). The data belong to a study of blood T cell repertoires in COVID-19. Study-wide background: Specimens from acute and convalescent COVID-19 originated in the United States, Italy and Spain.

Method: immunoSEQ multiplex PCR; TCRdb's copy keeps in-frame clones and lacks some. The data show tens of thousands of clones, roughly 88% seen once. The clonotype was recovered from a man in his sixties with acute or convalescent COVID-19. This chain joins TRBV7-9 and TRBJ1-2; D unclear. Specimen: peripheral blood. The CDR3 sequence is CASSLSGIFYGYTF. DNA for the CDR3: TGTGCCAGCAGCTTATCCGGGATCTTCTATGGCTACACCTTC.